This T cell receptor beta chain appears in the sequencing data of a study of molecular identifiers for immune sequencing clone quantification. In the sort, naive CD8 T cells were defined as CD8+CD4-CCR7+CD45RA+. This clonotype has a count of ten or more. TCRdb fed the PCR reads into MiXCR, producing one record per CDR3 protein. Found here are about 36,000 distinct CDR3 sequences, less than 20% of them singletons; the top ten hold about 6.2%. The CDR3 loop spans 14 amino acids. The germline V gene encodes CDR1 MDHEN and CDR2 SYDVKM. V was shortened by 3 bases and J by 2 bases, with 8 bases between the two germline ends.

The chain combines TRBV28 with TRBJ1-5; D unresolved. The sample was naive CD8+ T cells from blood, with Jurkat cell RNA spiked in. Subset defined: FACS-sorted CD8+CD4-CCR7+CD45RA+ naive T cells. The origin of this receptor is a human donor in good health. Some libraries in this study had Jurkat cell RNA spiked in. The CDR3 DNA follows: TGTGCCAGCAGTTTGCTCGGGGGCAATCAGCCCCAGCATTTT. Protein product: CASSLLGGNQPQHF.